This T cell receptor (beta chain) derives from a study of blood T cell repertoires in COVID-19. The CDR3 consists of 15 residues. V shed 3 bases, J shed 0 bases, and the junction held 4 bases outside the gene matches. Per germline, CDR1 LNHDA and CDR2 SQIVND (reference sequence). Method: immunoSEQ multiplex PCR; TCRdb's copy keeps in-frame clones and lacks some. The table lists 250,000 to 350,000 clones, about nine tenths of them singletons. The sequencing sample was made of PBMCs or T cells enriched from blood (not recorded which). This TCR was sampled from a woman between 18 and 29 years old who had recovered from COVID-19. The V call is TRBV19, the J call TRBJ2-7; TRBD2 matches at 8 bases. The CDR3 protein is CASSMVAGSSYEQYF. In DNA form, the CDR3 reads TGTGCCAGTAGTATGGTAGCGGGAAGCTCCTACGAGCAGTACTTC.